The 19 T cell receptor beta chains given below trace back to one sample, sequenced in a study of CD8 T cells in ankylosing spondylitis. Study-wide findings and caveats: A TCR beta motif of fewer than ten highly homologous variants seemed to mark ankylosing spondylitis blood.

Antigens of these TCRs are unknown. TCRdb reprocessed the 5' RACE reads with MiXCR, giving one entry per CDR3 protein. This sample has approximately 540,000 distinct CDR3 sequences, with over 9.5% found just once. The sample was blood, either unsorted or a sorted T cell fraction (not recorded which). The receptors originated from a male donor with ankylosing spondylitis.

The J gene is TRBJ2-3, the V gene TRBV29-1; perhaps TRBD2 as D (5 bases). Trimming took off 1 base at V and 0 bases at J, with 23 bases between the two ends. The CDR3 sequence is 19 residues long. In germline, CDR1 is SQVTM, CDR2 ANQGSEA. CDR3 amino acids: CSVEVGVKPAVSSTDTQYF. The CDR3 DNA reads TGCAGCGTTGAAGTTGGTGTTAAGCCAGCGGTGTCTAGCACAGATACGCAGTATTTT.

This chain joins TRBV12-3 or TRBV12-4 and TRBJ1-5; the D gene is possibly TRBD1 (5 bases). This CDR3 is built from 18 residues. V dropped 8 bases and J dropped 2 bases, with 25 bases sitting between them. The CDR3 loop is CASWAYRGQGGGNQPQHF. CDR3 sequence (DNA): TGTGCCAGCTGGGCTTATAGGGGCCAGGGAGGGGGCAATCAGCCCCAGCATTTT.

This clonotype was detected only a few times. The CDR3 DNA follows: TGTGCCAGCAGCCCCGAGGCCCGGACACCCCTCCACTTT. This gives the protein CASSPEARTPLHF. This chain uses TRBV27 with TRBJ1-6; no clear D gene. The V end was cut by 6 bases, the J end by 11 bases, with 14 bases between. The CDR3 is 13 residues long. Germline loops: CDR1 MNHEY, CDR2 SMNVEV (reference sequence).

This clonotype was counted many times. V gene TRBV28 combines with J gene TRBJ1-5; D gene uncertain. The CDR3 loop spans 14 amino acids. Per germline, CDR1 MDHEN and CDR2 SYDVKM. V was pared by 10 bases and J by 0 bases, with 13 bases between. The CDR3 loop is CATSRAGSNQPQHF. In DNA form, the CDR3 reads TGTGCCACTTCTAGGGCGGGTAGCAATCAGCCCCAGCATTTT.

This clonotype showed up many times. The chain uses TRBV27 and TRBJ2-7; TRBD2 matches 10 bases. Germline V CDR1 and CDR2: MNHEY, SMNVEV (reference sequence). The CDR3 length is 16 residues. Trimming at V came to 5 bases and at J to 4 bases, leaving 11 bases not matched to a gene. CDR3 nucleotide sequence: TGTGCCAGCAGTCTCGGACTAGCGGAAGAGGGATACGAGCAGTACTTC. It codes for CASSLGLAEEGYEQYF.

In its sample, this clonotype was seen a few times. V gene TRBV20-1 combines with J gene TRBJ2-3, with 14 positions matching TRBD2. Germline V gene sequence: CDR1 DFQATT, CDR2 SNEGSKA (reference sequence). The CDR3 loop spans 15 amino acids. The junction had 6 bases not matched to a gene; V was cut back by 4 bases and J by 6 bases. CDR3 sequence: CSAIGTSGSGDTQYF. Written as DNA, the CDR3 is TGCAGTGCTATTGGGACTAGCGGGAGTGGGGATACGCAGTATTTT.

The chain carries TRBV24-1 and TRBJ1-1; the match to TRBD1 covers 7 bases. Germline V gene lookup returns CDR1 KGHDR and CDR2 SFDVKD. The CDR3 runs 16 residues. Trimming at V came to 9 bases and at J to 3 bases, leaving 15 bases not matched to a gene. The CDR3 coding sequence is TGTGCCACCTATTGCCCCCCCGACAGGGTAGACACTGAAGCTTTCTTT. Residues: CATYCPPDRVDTEAFF.

This clonotype was observed many times. The rearrangement uses TRBV20-1 and TRBJ1-5; D is possibly TRBD1 (6 bases). V dropped 1 base and J dropped 7 bases, with 8 bases sitting between them. The CDR3 loop spans 12 amino acids. CDR1 and CDR2 from the germline V gene are DFQATT and SNEGSKA (reference sequence). CDR3 DNA: TGCAGTGCTAGAGCGGGGGCCCAGCCCCAGCATTTT. It yields the protein CSARAGAQPQHF.

The table lists this clonotype with a few counts. The J gene is TRBJ2-1, the V gene TRBV11-1, with a tentative D call TRBD2 (6 bases). Germline CDR1 SGHAT, CDR2 FQDESV (reference sequence). Trimming shortened V by 2 bases and J by 6 bases, and 14 bases separated the two germline ends. The CDR3 runs 15 residues. In DNA, the CDR3 is TGTGCCAGCAGCTTACCGGGACTGGAGGGCAATGAGCAGTTCTTC. Translation gives CASSLPGLEGNEQFF. The whole variable domain, remainder taken from reference TRBV11-1 and TRBJ2-1, is EAEVAQSPRYKITEKSQAVAFWCDPISGHATLYWYRQILGQGPELLVQFQDESVVDDSQLPKDRFSAERLKGVDSTLKIQPAELGDSAMYLCASSLPGLEGNEQFFGPGTRLTVL.

This clonotype was counted at least ten times. The CDR3 DNA is TGTGCCAGCAGTTCTAAAATCCGAAGCAATAATTCACCCCTCCACTTT. It codes for CASSSKIRSNNSPLHF. V and J are TRBV12-3 or TRBV12-4 and TRBJ1-6; D is unresolved. V was cut by 4 bases and J by 5 bases, with 15 bases left in between. The length of the CDR3 is 16 residues.

The V gene is TRBV4-1, the J gene TRBJ1-2, with D unresolved. CDR1 is MGHRA and CDR2 is YSYEKL in the germline V gene. V gave up 0 bases and J gave up 4 bases, with 6 bases separating them. This CDR3 contains 13 residues. CDR3 sequence: CASSQDAPYGYTF. CDR3 DNA sequence: TGCGCCAGCAGCCAAGACGCGCCCTATGGCTACACCTTC.

This clonotype turned up a few times. This chain links TRBV27 with TRBJ1-5; D uncertain. V lost 0 bases and J lost 6, with 12 bases in between. CDR1 and CDR2 from the germline V gene are MNHEY and SMNVEV (reference sequence). This CDR3 has 15 residues. The CDR3 DNA follows: TGTGCCAGCAGTTTATCTCTCGTTCGGGGTCAGCCCCAGCATTTT. As protein: CASSLSLVRGQPQHF.

The chain recombines TRBV6-6 with TRBJ1-1; D perhaps matches TRBD1 (5 bases). Germline V CDR1 and CDR2: MNHNY, SVGAGI (reference sequence). The CDR3 covers 13 residues. V was trimmed by 6 bases and J by 7 bases, leaving 15 bases between them. In nucleotides, the CDR3 is TGTGCCAGCAGCCGACACGGGGCATTTGAAGCTTTCTTT. The encoded protein is CASSRHGAFEAFF.

The chain uses TRBV5-1 and TRBJ2-1; D call uncertain. This CDR3 contains 16 residues. Germline V gene data show CDR1 as SGHRS and CDR2 as YFSETQ. The V end was cut by 0 bases, the J end by 0 bases, with 10 bases between. As DNA, the CDR3 is TGCGCCAGCAGCTTGGACGGCGTAAGCTCCTACAATGAGCAGTTCTTC. Translated: CASSLDGVSSYNEQFF.

The J gene is TRBJ1-2, the V gene TRBV2; D gene uncertain. Germline V CDR1 and CDR2: SNHLY, FYNNEI. Trimming cost V 3 bases and J 4 bases, with 15 bases left between them. The CDR3 totals 15 residues. For the CDR3, the DNA is TGTGCCAGCAGTGAGAGGCAGACGAGCTCCTATGGCTACACCTTC. Amino acids: CASSERQTSSYGYTF.

The V call is TRBV20-1, the J call TRBJ2-4; 9 nucleotides match TRBD1. The CDR3 spans 15 residues. Trimming took 6 bases from V and 0 from J; bases not matched to a gene: 6. From germline, CDR1 is DFQATT and CDR2 SNEGSKA (reference sequence). The CDR3 nucleotides read TGCAGTGCATCACAGGGGGCGTCAGCCAAAAACATTCAGTACTTC. This codes for CSASQGASAKNIQYF.

This clonotype was detected a few times. As DNA, the CDR3 is TGTGCCAGCAGCCGATCGACAGTGCTAGATGGAAACACCATATATTTT. This encodes CASSRSTVLDGNTIYF. The chain is built from TRBV7-2 and TRBJ1-3, with D tentatively TRBD1 (5 bases). Germline values: CDR1 SGHTA, CDR2 FQGNSA. The CDR3 loop spans 16 amino acids. The V and J ends lost 5 bases and 3 bases respectively, with 17 bases between them.

The table lists this clonotype with many counts. V and J are TRBV5-1 and TRBJ2-1; 8 bases line up with TRBD2. Germline lookup yields CDR1 SGHRS and CDR2 YFSETQ. CDR3 length equals 16 residues. V trimming: 4 bases; J trimming: 0 bases; junction bases outside the gene matches: 6. This CDR3 is CASSTTSVSSYNEQFF. The CDR3 nucleotides are TGCGCCAGCAGCACGACTAGCGTGAGCTCCTACAATGAGCAGTTCTTC.

The table lists this clonotype with a few counts. The rearrangement links TRBV6-2 or TRBV6-3 to TRBJ2-5, with 12 bases that match TRBD2. Germline values: CDR1 MNHEY, CDR2 SVGEGT. The CDR3 totals 17 residues. The V and J ends lost 4 bases and 2 bases, in that order; junction bases with no gene match: 8. CDR3: CASSFPQTSGRQETQYF. The CDR3 bases are TGTGCCAGCAGTTTCCCACAGACTAGCGGGAGACAAGAGACCCAGTACTTC.